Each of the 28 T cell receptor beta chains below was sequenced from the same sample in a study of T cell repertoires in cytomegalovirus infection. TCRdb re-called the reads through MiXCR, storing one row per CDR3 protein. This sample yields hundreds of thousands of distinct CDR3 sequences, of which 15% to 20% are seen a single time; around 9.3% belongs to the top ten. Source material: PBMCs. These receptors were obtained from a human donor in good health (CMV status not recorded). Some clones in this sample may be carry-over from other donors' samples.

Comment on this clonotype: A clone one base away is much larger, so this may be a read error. Here the CDR3 reads CASSWASYNEQFF. CDR3 DNA: TGTGCCAGCAGTTGGGCCTCCTACAATGAGCAGTTCTTC. The rearrangement links TRBV6-8 to TRBJ2-1; the D is unclear. From germline, CDR1 is MNHGY and CDR2 SAAAGT. This CDR3 region has 13 residues. Deletions cut 4 bases from V and 0 bases from J, with 4 bases between.

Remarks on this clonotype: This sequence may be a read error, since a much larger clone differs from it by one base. DNA for the CDR3: TGTGCCAGCAGCCCGGGGGCAGGGCATAATTCACCCCTCCAATTT. Its translation: CASSPGAGHNSPLQF. This chain joins TRBV11-2 and TRBJ1-6; D is possibly TRBD1 (6 bases). This CDR3 spans 15 amino acids. Germline V CDR1 and CDR2: SGHAT, FQNNGV.

The CDR3: CASRWRDYYGYTF. The CDR3 nucleotides are TGTGCCAGCAGGTGGAGGGACTATTATGGCTACACCTTC. V is TRBV12-3 or TRBV12-4 and J is TRBJ1-2, with a possible D match to TRBD1 (5 bases). CDR3 size: 13 residues. Trimming left V 6 bases short and J 5 bases short, with 13 bases between.

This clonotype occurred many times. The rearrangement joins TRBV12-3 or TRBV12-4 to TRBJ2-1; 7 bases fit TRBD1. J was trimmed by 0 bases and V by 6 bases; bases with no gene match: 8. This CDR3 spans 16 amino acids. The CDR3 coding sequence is TGTGCCAGCAGCCCCAGGGGGACACCCTCCTACAATGAGCAGTTCTTC. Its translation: CASSPRGTPSYNEQFF.

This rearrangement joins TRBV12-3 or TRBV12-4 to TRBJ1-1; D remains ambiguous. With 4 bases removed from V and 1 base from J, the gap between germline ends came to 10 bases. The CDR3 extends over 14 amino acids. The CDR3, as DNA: TGTGCCAGCAGTTCTTACGGTGAGAACACTGAAGCTTTCTTT. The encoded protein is CASSSYGENTEAFF.

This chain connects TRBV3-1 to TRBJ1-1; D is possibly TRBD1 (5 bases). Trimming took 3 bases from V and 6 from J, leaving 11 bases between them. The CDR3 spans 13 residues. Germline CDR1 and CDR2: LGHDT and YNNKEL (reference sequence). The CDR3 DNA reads TGTGCCAGCAGCCATGACAGTAGGTCTGAAGCTTTCTTT. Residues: CASSHDSRSEAFF.

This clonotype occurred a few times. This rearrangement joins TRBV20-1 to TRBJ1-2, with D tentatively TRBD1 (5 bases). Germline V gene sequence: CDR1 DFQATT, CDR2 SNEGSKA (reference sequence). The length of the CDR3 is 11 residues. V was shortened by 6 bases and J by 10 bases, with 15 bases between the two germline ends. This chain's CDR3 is CSATDRVVYTF. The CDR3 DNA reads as TGCAGTGCCACAGACAGAGTCGTCTACACCTTC.

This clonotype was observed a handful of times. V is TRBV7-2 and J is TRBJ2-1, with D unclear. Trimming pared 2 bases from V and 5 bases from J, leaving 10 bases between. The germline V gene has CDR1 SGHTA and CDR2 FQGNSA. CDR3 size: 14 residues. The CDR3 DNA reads TGTGCCAGCAGCTTATCCCCTTTCGACAATGAGCAGTTCTTC. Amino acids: CASSLSPFDNEQFF.

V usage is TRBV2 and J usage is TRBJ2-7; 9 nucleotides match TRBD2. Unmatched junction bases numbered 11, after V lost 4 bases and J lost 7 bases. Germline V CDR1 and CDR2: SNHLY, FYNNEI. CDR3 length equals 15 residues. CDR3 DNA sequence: TGTGCCAGCAGTGCGCAGCGGGGGGCCCGGGTAGAGCAGTACTTC. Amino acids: CASSAQRGARVEQYF.

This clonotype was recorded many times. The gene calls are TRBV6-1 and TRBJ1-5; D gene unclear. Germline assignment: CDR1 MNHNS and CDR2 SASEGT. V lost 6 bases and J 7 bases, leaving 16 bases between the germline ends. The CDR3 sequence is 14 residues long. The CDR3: CASRTTSTYQPQHF. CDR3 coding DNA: TGTGCCAGCAGAACGACATCCACATACCAGCCCCAGCATTTT.

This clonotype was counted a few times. CDR3: CASSQYNRGPGSSAKNIQYF. CDR3 nucleotides: TGCGCCAGCAGCCAATACAACAGGGGGCCAGGGTCCTCGGCCAAAAACATTCAGTACTTC. The V call is TRBV4-1, the J call TRBJ2-4, with TRBD1 matching over 9 bases. V lost 2 bases to trimming and J lost 1 base; unmatched junction nucleotides: 15. The CDR3 is 20 amino acids. Germline CDR1 reads MGHRA; CDR2 reads YSYEKL.

The CDR3 region has the DNA TGTGCCAGTAGGGCCGACAGATCATATCAGCCCCAGCATTTT. Protein: CASRADRSYQPQHF. V is TRBV19 and J is TRBJ1-5; D may be TRBD1 (5 bases). Between the trimmed V and J ends, which lost 6 bases and 5 bases, there was a span of 14 bases. CDR3 size: 14 residues. CDR1 is LNHDA, CDR2 SQIVND, per germline (reference sequence).

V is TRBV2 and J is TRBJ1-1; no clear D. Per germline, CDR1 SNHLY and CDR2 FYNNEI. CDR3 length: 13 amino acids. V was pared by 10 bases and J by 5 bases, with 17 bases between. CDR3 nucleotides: TGTGCCACCACCGACGACTCTCGGACTGAAGCTTTCTTT. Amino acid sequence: CATTDDSRTEAFF. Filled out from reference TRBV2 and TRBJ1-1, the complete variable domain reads EPEVTQTPSHQVTQMGQEVILRCVPISNHLYFYWYRQILGQKVEFLVSFYNNEISEKSEIFDDQFSVERPDGSNFTLKIRSTKLEDSAMYFCATTDDSRTEAFFGQGTRLTVV.

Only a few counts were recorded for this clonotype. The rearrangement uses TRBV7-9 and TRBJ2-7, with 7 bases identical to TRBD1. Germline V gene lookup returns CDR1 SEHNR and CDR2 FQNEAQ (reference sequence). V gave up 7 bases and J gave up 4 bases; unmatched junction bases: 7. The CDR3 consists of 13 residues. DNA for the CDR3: TGTGCCAGCACCAGGACAGGAGCATACGAGCAGTACTTC. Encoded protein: CASTRTGAYEQYF.

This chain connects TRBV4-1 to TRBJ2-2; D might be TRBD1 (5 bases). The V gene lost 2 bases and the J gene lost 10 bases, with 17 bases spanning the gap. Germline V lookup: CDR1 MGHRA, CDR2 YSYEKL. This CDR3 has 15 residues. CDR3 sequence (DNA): TGCGCCAGCAGCCAACATCCTTCCAGGGTGATGGAGCTGTTTTTT. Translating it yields CASSQHPSRVMELFF.

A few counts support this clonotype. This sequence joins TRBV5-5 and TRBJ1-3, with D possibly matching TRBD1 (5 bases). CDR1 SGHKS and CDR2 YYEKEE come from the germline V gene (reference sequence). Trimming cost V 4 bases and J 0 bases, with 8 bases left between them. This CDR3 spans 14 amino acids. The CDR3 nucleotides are TGTGCCAGCAGCCCAGGACACTCTGGAAACACCATATATTTT. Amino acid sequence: CASSPGHSGNTIYF.

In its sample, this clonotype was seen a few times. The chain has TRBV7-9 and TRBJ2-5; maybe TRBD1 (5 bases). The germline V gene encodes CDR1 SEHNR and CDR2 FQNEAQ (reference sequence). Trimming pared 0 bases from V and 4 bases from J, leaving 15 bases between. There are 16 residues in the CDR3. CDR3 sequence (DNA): TGTGCCAGCAGCTTAGCGGTAGGGGTCTTAGCAGAGACCCAGTACTTC. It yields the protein CASSLAVGVLAETQYF. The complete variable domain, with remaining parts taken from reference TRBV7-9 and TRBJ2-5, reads DTGVSQNPRHKITKRGQNVTFRCDPISEHNRLYWYRQTLGQGPEFLTYFQNEAQLEKSRLLSDRFSAERPKGSFSTLEIQRTEQGDSAMYLCASSLAVGVLAETQYFGPGTRLLVL.

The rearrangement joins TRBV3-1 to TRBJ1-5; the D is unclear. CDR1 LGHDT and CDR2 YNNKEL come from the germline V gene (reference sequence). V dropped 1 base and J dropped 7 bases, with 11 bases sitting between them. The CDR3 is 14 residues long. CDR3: CASSQAAESQPQHF. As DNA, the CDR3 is TGTGCCAGCAGCCAAGCGGCAGAAAGCCAGCCCCAGCATTTT.

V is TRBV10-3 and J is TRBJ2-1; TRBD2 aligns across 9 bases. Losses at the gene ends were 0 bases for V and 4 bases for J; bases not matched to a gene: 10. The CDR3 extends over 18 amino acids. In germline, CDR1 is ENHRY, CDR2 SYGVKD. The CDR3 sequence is CAISESAGFSGGYNEQFF. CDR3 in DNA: TGTGCCATCAGTGAGTCTGCGGGGTTTAGCGGGGGTTACAATGAGCAGTTCTTC.

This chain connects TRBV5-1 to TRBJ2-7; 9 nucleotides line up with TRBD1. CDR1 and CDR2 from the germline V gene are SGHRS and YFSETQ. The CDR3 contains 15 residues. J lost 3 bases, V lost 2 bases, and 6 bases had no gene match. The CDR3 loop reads CASSFDTGGLYEQYV. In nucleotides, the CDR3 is TGCGCCAGCAGCTTTGACACAGGGGGCCTCTACGAGCAGTACGTC.

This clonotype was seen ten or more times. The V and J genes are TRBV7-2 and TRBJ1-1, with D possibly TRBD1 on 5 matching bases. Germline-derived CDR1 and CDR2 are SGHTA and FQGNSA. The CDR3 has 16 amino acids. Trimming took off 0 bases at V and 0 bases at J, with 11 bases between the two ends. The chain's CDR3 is CASSLAGAGVNTEAFF. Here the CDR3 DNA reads TGTGCCAGCAGCTTAGCGGGAGCGGGGGTGAACACTGAAGCTTTCTTT.

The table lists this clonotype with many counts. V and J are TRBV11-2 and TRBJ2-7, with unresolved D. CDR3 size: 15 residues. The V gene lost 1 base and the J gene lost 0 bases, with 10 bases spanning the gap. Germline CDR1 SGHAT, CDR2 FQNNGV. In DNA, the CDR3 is TGTGCCAGCAGCTTAGTTTCACCGCGCTCCTACGAGCAGTACTTC. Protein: CASSLVSPRSYEQYF.

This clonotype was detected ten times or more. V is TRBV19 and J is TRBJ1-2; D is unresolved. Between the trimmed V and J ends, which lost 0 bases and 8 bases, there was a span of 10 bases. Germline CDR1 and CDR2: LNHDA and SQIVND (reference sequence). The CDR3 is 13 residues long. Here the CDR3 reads CASSIDLTNGYTF. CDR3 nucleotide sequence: TGTGCCAGTAGTATAGATCTTACGAACGGCTACACCTTC.

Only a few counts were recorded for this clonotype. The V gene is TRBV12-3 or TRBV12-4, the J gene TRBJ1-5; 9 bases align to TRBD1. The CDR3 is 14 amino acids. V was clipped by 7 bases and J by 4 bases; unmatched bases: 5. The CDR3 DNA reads TGTGCCAGCACCCTCGACAGGGGGAATCAGCCCCAGCATTTT. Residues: CASTLDRGNQPQHF.

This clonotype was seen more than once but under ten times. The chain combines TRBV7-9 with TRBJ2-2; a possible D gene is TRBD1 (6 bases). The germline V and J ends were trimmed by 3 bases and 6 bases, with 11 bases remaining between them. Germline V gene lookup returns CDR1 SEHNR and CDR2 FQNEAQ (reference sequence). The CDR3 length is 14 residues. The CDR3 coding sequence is TGTGCCAGCAGCTTCGCAGGGGTCTCCGGGGAGCTGTTTTTT. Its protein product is CASSFAGVSGELFF.

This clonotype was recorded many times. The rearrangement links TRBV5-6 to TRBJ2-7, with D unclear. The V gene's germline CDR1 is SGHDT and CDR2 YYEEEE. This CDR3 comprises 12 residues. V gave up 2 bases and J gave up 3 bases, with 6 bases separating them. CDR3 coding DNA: TGTGCCAGCAGCTTAGGAGTCTACGAGCAGTACTTC. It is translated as CASSLGVYEQYF.

CDR3 residues: CASSLEGQGRQTQHF. The DNA of the CDR3 is TGCGCCAGCAGCTTGGAGGGGCAGGGCAGGCAGACCCAGCATTTT. The gene calls are TRBV5-1 and TRBJ1-5; a weak D match, TRBD1 (5 bases). Between the trimmed V and J ends, which lost 0 bases and 11 bases, there was a span of 18 bases. Germline V gene data show CDR1 as SGHRS and CDR2 as YFSETQ. The CDR3 runs to 15 residues. Supplemented by reference TRBV5-1 and TRBJ1-5, the full variable domain reads KAGVTQTPRYLIKTRGQQVTLSCSPISGHRSVSWYQQTPGQGLQFLFEYFSETQRNKGNFPGRFSGRQFSNSRSEMNVSTLELGDSALYLCASSLEGQGRQTQHFGDGTRLSIL.

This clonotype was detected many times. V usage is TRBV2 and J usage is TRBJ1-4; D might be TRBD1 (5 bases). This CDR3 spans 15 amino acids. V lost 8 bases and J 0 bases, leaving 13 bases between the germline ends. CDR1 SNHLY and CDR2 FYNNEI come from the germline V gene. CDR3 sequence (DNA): TGTGCCAGCTGGGGAAGACAGACAACTAATGAAAAACTGTTTTTT. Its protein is CASWGRQTTNEKLFF.